This T cell receptor (beta chain) was sequenced for a study of siplizumab effects on memory and regulatory T cells. Cells from the mixed lymphocyte reaction were cocultured for five to six days at 37°C. The CDR3 consists of 15 residues. Trimming took 6 bases from V and 6 from J; bases not matched to a gene: 7. Looked up from germline, CDR1 is MDHEN and CDR2 is SYDVKM. Study conclusions and caveats: There were only a minor fraction of alloreactive clones that mapped to unstimulated subsets. Siplizumab brought about a significant reduction in alloreactive sequences traceable to unstimulated CD4+ memory cells.

Per sample, about 10^5 TCR templates underwent assay. Clones were read by immunoSEQ multiplex PCR, and TCRdb kept only the in-frame ones, dropping some. The repertoire consists of about 9,900 clones, with approximately 40% occurring once and the leading ten covering 8.6%. Of note for this clone: Its specificity is unknown.

The receptor was isolated from a human donor in good health; the cells came from an allogeneic mixed lymphocyte reaction. The sequenced material came from CFSE-low (dividing) CD4+ T cells sorted from an allogeneic mixed lymphocyte reaction. V and J are TRBV28 and TRBJ2-1; TRBD2 aligns across 11 bases. The CDR3 DNA reads as TGTGCCAGCAGCCCCCTAGCGGGAGGCGGCAATGAGCAGTTCTTC. Translation gives CASSPLAGGGNEQFF.